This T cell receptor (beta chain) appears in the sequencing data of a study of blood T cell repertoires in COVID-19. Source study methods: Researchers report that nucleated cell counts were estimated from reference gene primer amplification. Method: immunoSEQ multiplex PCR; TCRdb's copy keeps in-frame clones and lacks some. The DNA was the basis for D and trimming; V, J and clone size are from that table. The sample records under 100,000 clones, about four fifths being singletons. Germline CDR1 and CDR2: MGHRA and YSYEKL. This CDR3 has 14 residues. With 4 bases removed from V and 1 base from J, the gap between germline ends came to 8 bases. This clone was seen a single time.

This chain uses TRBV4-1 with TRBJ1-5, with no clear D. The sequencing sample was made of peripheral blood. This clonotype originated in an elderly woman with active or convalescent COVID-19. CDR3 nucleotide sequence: TGCGCCAGCAGCCTCACGGTCAGCAATCAGCCCCAGCATTTT. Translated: CASSLTVSNQPQHF.